Given below is one T cell receptor beta chain in context. The source of the sample is a study of T cell changes during pregnancy in multiple sclerosis. The CDR3 has 13 residues. Germline-derived CDR1 and CDR2 are WNHNN and SYGVQD (reference sequence). V lost 2 bases, J lost 11 bases, and 12 bases lay in between. This table comes from immunoSEQ multiplex PCR, and its TCRdb copy is limited to in-frame clones, with some not included. Of approximately 40,000 clones listed, 80% to 95% are singletons. The chain uses TRBV10-1 and TRBJ2-2, with TRBD2 as a possible D gene (5 bases). Sequencing used CD4+ T cells from peripheral blood mononuclear cells, obtained after pregnancy. This receptor was identified in a female donor in good health, enrolled as a control in a pregnancy study. Here the CDR3 reads CASSEGGRVELFF. In DNA, the CDR3 is TGCGCCAGCAGTGAGGGAGGACGGGTAGAGCTGTTTTTT.